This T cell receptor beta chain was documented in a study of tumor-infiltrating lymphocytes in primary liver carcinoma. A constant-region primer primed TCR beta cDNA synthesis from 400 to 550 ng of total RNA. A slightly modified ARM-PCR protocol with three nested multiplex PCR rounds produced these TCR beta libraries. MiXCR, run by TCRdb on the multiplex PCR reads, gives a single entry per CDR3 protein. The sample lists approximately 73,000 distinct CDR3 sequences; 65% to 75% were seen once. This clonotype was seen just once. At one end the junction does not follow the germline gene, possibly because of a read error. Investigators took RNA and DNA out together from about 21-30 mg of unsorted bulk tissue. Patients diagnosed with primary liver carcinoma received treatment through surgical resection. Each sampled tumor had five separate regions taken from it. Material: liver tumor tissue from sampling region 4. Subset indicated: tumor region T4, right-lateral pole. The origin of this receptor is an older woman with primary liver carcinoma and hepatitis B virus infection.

CDR3 sequence: CANKGQRVTGELFF. As DNA, the CDR3 is TGTGCCAACAAGGGACAGAGGGTAACCGGGGAGTTGTTTTTC. V is TRBV11-3 and J is TRBJ2-2; 7 bases are a match to TRBD1. The germline V gene encodes CDR1 SGHNT and CDR2 YENEEA. The CDR3 consists of 14 residues.